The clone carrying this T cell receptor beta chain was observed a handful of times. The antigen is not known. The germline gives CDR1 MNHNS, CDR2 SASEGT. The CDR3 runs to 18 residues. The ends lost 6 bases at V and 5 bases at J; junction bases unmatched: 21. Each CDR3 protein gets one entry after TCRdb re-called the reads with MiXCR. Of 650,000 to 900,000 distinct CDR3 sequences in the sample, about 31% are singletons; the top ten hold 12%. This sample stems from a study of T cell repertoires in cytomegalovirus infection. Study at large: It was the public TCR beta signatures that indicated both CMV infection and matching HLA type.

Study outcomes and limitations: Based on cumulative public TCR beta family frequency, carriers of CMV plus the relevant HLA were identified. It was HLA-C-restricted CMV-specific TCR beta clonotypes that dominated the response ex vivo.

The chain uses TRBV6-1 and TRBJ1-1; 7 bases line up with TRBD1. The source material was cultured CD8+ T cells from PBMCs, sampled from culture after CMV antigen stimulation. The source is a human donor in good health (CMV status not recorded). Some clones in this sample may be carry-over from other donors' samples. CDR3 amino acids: CASRHYETGRADWTEAFF. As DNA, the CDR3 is TGTGCCAGCAGGCACTACGAGACAGGGAGAGCCGATTGGACTGAAGCTTTCTTT.